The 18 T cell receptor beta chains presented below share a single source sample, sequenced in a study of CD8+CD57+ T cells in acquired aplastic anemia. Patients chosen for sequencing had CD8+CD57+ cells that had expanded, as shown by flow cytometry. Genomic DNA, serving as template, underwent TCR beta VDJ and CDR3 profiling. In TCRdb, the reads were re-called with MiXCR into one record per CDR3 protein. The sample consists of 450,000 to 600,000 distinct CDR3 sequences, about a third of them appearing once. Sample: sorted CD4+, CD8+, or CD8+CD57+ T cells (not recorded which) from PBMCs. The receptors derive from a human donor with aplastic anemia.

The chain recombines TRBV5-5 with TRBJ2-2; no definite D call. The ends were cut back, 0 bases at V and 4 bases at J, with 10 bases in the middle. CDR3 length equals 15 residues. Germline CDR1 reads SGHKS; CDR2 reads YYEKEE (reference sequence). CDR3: CASSLGRRSTGELFF. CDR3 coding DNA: TGTGCCAGCAGCTTGGGTAGGCGGTCCACCGGGGAGCTGTTTTTT.

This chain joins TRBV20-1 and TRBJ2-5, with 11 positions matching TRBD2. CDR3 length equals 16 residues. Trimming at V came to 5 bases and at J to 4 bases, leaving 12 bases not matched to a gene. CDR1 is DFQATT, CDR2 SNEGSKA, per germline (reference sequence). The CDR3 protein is CSAPPEVAGGTETQYF. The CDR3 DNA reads TGCAGTGCTCCCCCGGAGGTAGCGGGAGGGACAGAGACCCAGTACTTC.

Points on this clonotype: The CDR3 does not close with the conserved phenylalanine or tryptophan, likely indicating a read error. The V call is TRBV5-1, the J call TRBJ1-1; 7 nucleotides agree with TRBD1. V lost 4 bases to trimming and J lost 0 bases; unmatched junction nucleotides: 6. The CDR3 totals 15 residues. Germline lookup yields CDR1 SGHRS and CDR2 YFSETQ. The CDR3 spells CASSIGGTVNTEAFS. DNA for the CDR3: TGCGCCAGCAGCATCGGCGGGACAGTGAACACTGAAGCTTTCTCT.

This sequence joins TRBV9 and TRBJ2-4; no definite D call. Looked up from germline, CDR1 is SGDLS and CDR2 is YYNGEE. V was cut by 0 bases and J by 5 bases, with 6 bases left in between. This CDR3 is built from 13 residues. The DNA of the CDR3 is TGTGCCAGCAGCGTAGGGTCAGAAAACATTCAGTACTTC. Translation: CASSVGSENIQYF.

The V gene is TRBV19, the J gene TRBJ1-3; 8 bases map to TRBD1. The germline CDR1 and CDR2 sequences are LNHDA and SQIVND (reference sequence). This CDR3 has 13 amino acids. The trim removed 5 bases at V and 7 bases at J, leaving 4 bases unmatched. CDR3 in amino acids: CASSVQGANTIYF. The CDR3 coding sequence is TGTGCCAGTAGTGTGCAGGGGGCTAACACCATATATTTT.

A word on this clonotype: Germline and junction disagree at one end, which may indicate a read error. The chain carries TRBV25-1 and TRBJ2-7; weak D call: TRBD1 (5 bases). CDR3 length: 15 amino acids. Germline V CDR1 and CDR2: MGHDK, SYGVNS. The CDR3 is CASSLGRWGSYEQCF. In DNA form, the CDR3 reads TGTGCCAGCAGTTTGGGCCGATGGGGCTCCTACGAGCAGTGCTTC.

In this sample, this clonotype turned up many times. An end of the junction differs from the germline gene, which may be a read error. The CDR3 spells CASSLGRNYEQYF. CDR3 coding DNA: TGTGCCAGCAGCTTGGGCCGGAACTACGAGCAGTACTTC. The chain uses TRBV5-1 and TRBJ2-7; D gene unclear. CDR3 length: 13 amino acids. The germline V gene has CDR1 SGHRS and CDR2 YFSETQ. Supplemented by reference TRBV5-1 and TRBJ2-7, the full variable domain reads KAGVTQTPRYLIKTRGQQVTLSCSPISGHRSVSWYQQTPGQGLQFLFEYFSETQRNKGNFPGRFSGRQFSNSRSEMNVSTLELGDSALYLCASSLGRNYEQYFGPGTRLTVT.

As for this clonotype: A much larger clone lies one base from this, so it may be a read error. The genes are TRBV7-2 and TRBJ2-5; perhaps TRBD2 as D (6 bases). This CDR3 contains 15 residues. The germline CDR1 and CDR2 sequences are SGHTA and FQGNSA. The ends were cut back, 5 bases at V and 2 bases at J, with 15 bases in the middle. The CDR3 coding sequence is TGTGCCAGCAGCCTAGTAGCGGACGCACAAGAGACCCAGTACTTC. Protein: CASSLVADAQETQYF.

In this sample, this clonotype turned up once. The CDR3 here is CASNHGPNQPQHF. The CDR3 DNA is TGTGCCAGCAACCACGGACCGAATCAGCCCCAGCATTTT. The gene calls are TRBV7-2 and TRBJ1-5; D is unresolved. Trimming took off 7 bases at V and 4 bases at J, with 11 bases between the two ends. The germline CDR1 and CDR2 sequences are SGHTA and FQGNSA. CDR3 length: 13 amino acids.

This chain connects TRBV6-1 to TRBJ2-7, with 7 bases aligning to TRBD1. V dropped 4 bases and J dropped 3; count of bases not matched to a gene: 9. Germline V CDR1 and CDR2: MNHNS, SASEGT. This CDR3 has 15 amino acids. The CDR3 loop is CASSVGAGGLYEQYF. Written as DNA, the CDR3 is TGTGCCAGCAGTGTCGGGGCAGGGGGTCTCTACGAGCAGTACTTC.

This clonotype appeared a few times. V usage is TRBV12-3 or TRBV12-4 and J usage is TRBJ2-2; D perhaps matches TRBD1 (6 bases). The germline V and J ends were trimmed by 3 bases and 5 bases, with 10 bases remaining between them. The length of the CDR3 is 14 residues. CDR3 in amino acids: CASSLNRATGELFF. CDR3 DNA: TGTGCCAGCAGTTTGAACAGGGCGACCGGGGAGCTGTTTTTT.

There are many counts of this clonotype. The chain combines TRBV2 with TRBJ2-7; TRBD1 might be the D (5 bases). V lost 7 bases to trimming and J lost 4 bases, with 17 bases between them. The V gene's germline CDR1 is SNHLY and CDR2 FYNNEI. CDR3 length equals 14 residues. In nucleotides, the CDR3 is TGTGCCAGCACCGTGATAGCTGGGGCGTACGAGCAGTACTTC. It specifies CASTVIAGAYEQYF.

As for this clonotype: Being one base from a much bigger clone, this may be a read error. CDR3 in amino acids: CASSPLRGRGIGGYTF. Written as DNA, the CDR3 is TGTGCCAGCAGCCCATTGAGAGGTCGGGGAATAGGTGGCTACACCTTC. The gene calls are TRBV11-2 and TRBJ1-2; the D is unclear. The length of the CDR3 is 16 residues. Germline V gene data show CDR1 as SGHAT and CDR2 as FQNNGV. The V end lost 5 bases, the J end lost 7 bases, and 23 bases lay between the germline ends.

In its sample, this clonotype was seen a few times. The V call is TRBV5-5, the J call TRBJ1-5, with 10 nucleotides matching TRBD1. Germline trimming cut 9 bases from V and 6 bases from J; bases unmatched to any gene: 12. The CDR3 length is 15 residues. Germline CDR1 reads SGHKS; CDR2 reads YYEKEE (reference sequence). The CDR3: CATTTGGQGGQPQHF. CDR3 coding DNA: TGTGCCACCACGACAGGGGGCCAGGGGGGTCAGCCCCAGCATTTT.

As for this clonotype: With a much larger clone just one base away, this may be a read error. CDR3 DNA sequence: TGTGCCAGCAGCCCTGGGGGACAGGCCCGAAATCAGCCCCAGTATTTT. This codes for CASSPGGQARNQPQYF. This chain connects TRBV11-1 to TRBJ1-5; 8 nucleotides agree with TRBD1. Gene TRBJ2-3 matches the end of the DNA better, so the J call may be wrong. CDR1 and CDR2 from the germline V gene are SGHAT and FQDESV (reference sequence). This CDR3 has 16 amino acids.

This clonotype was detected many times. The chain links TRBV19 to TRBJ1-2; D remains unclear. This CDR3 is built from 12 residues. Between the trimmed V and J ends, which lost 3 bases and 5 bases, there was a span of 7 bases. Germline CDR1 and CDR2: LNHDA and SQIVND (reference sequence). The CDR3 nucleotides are TGTGCCAGTAGTATCACAGAATATGGCTACACCTTC. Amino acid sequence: CASSITEYGYTF.

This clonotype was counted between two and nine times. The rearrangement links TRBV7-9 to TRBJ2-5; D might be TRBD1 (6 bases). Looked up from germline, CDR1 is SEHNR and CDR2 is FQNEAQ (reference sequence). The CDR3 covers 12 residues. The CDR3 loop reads CASAGGLETQYF. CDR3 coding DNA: TGTGCGAGCGCTGGGGGCCTGGAGACCCAGTACTTC.

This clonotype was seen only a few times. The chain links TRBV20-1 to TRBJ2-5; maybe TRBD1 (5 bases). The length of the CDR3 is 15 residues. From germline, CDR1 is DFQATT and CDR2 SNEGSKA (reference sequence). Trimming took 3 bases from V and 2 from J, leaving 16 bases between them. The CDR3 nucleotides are TGCAGTGCTAGTGAACCCCAGGGATTTCAAGAGACCCAGTACTTC. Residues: CSASEPQGFQETQYF.